The 14 T cell receptor beta chains below all came from one sample that was sequenced in a study of regulatory T cells in long-lasting Graves disease. The time point here: newly diagnosed GD, antithyroid drugs for less than 3 months. Making the TCR library involved RNA that had been extracted from PBMCs. Arm-PCR of CDR3 regions and iRepertoire HTBI primers were used to build TCR beta libraries. From the multiplex PCR reads, TCRdb called clonotypes with MiXCR, one entry per CDR3 protein. The data hold hundreds of thousands of distinct CDR3 sequences, with 16% observed a single time. This same sample was also part of a study on T cells in Graves' hyperthyroidism and ophthalmopathy.

Material: peripheral blood mononuclear cells (PBMCs), obtained at new diagnosis, from a patient treated with antithyroid drugs. The receptors originated from a woman aged 30 to 39 with Graves disease.

The chain is built from TRBV20-1 and TRBJ1-1; no firm D call. Germline CDR1 is DFQATT and CDR2 is SNEGSKA (reference sequence). The CDR3 totals 13 residues. V was pared by 6 bases and J by 1 base, with 12 bases between. As DNA, the CDR3 is TGCAGTGCCCTCCCTGACACGAACACTGAAGCTTTCTTT. Translating it yields CSALPDTNTEAFF.

This clonotype occurred many times. This chain joins TRBV12-3 or TRBV12-4 and TRBJ1-5; D is ambiguous. The length of the CDR3 is 13 residues. V lost 3 bases, J lost 3 bases, and 6 bases lay in between. This chain's CDR3 is CASSFASNQPQHF. DNA for the CDR3: TGTGCCAGCAGTTTCGCGTCCAATCAGCCCCAGCATTTT.

There are a few counts of this clonotype. The chain combines TRBV2 with TRBJ2-1; no clear D gene. The J call may not be correct, given that the DNA end is closer to TRBJ2-5. CDR3 size: 13 residues. Germline CDR1 and CDR2: SNHLY and FYNNEI. The CDR3: CASSVNPQETQYF. The CDR3, as DNA: TGTGCCAGCAGCGTAAACCCCCAAGAGACCCAGTACTTC.

This clonotype was seen a few times. The rearrangement links TRBV12-3 or TRBV12-4 to TRBJ2-7, with TRBD2 identical over 11 bases. The CDR3 length is 15 residues. Unmatched junction bases numbered 5, after V lost 4 bases and J lost 3 bases. In DNA, the CDR3 is TGTGCCAGCAGTTACGAGGGACTAGCGGACTACGAGCAGTACTTC. Translated, it gives CASSYEGLADYEQYF.

This clonotype was counted only a few times. V and J are TRBV5-1 and TRBJ1-1; 8 nucleotides agree with TRBD1. Germline trimming cut 4 bases from V and 4 bases from J; bases unmatched to any gene: 6. The CDR3 is 14 residues long. Germline CDR1 SGHRS, CDR2 YFSETQ. Here the CDR3 reads CASSLGQGFTEAFF. The CDR3 coding sequence is TGCGCCAGCAGCCTTGGACAGGGATTCACTGAAGCTTTCTTT.

This clonotype was detected a few times. The V call is TRBV15, the J call TRBJ2-7; 7 bases align to TRBD2. The V gene end was trimmed by 3 bases and the J gene end by 2 bases; junction bases not matched to a gene: 19. CDR1 is LNHNV and CDR2 is YYDKDF in the germline V gene (reference sequence). This CDR3 spans 19 amino acids. CDR3 sequence: CATSSPRPKGGDPPYEQYF. The CDR3 nucleotides are TGTGCCACCAGCAGCCCGCGGCCAAAGGGAGGGGACCCACCCTACGAGCAGTACTTC.

In the case of this clonotype: Since a much larger clone is just one base distant, this may be a read error. This sequence joins TRBV30 and TRBJ1-1, with D possibly being TRBD1 (5 bases). Germline values: CDR1 GTSNPN, CDR2 SVGIG (reference sequence). The CDR3 contains 13 residues. V lost 4 bases, J lost 3 bases, and 12 bases lay in between. CDR3 in amino acids: CAWTRELDTEAFF. The CDR3 nucleotides are TGTGCCTGGACCAGGGAACTCGACACTGAAGCTTTCTTT. The full variable domain, its missing parts supplied by reference TRBV30 and TRBJ1-1, is SQTIHQWPATLVQPVGSPLSLECTVEGTSNPNLYWYRQAAGRGLQLLFYSVGIGQISSEVPQNLSASRPQDRQFILSSKKLLLSDSGFYLCAWTRELDTEAFFGQGTRLTVV.

V and J are TRBV3-1 and TRBJ1-6; D gene ambiguous. V was trimmed by 1 base and J by 8 bases, leaving 6 bases between them. This CDR3 contains 13 residues. Per germline, CDR1 LGHDT and CDR2 YNNKEL (reference sequence). CDR3 coding DNA: TGTGCCAGCAGCCAAGTATTGCATTCACCCCTCCACTTT. Protein product: CASSQVLHSPLHF. Using reference TRBV3-1 and TRBJ1-6 for the parts outside the CDR3, the full variable domain is DTAVSQTPKYLVTQMGNDKSIKCEQNLGHDTMYWYKQDSKKFLKIMFSYNNKELIINETVPNRFSPKSPDKAHLNLHINSLELGDSAVYFCASSQVLHSPLHFGNGTRLTVT.

This clonotype has at least ten counts. CDR3 residues: CASSPTRDRLPEQYF. The CDR3 DNA sequence: TGTGCCAGCAGTCCTACCCGGGACAGACTACCCGAGCAGTACTTC. The chain joins TRBV6-1 to TRBJ2-7, with TRBD1 identical over 7 bases. V lost 5 bases and J lost 6; bases outside the gene matches: 13. The CDR3 runs 15 residues. Per the germline V gene, CDR1 is MNHNS and CDR2 is SASEGT.

This clonotype was recorded at least ten times. The rearrangement links TRBV28 to TRBJ2-3; D remains ambiguous. Germline V gives CDR1 MDHEN, CDR2 SYDVKM. CDR3 length: 13 amino acids. V was pared by 2 bases and J by 4 bases, with 7 bases between. CDR3 bases: TGTGCCAGCAGTTTAACGGGTTCAGATACGCAGTATTTT. Translating gives CASSLTGSDTQYF.

This clonotype was seen at least ten times. The chain couples TRBV2 to TRBJ2-7; the D is unclear. The CDR3 sequence is 15 residues long. V lost 9 bases and J lost 0, with 18 bases in between. CDR1 is SNHLY and CDR2 is FYNNEI in the germline V gene. The chain's CDR3 is CASRSQIGFSYEQYF. The CDR3 coding sequence is TGTGCCAGTCGGTCCCAGATAGGCTTCTCCTACGAGCAGTACTTC.

This clonotype came up once. The CDR3 is CASTQSGSSYNEQFF. In DNA, the CDR3 is TGTGCCAGTACGCAGTCGGGGAGCTCCTACAATGAGCAGTTCTTC. The chain joins TRBV19 to TRBJ2-1; a weak D match, TRBD2 (5 bases). The CDR3 totals 15 residues. With 7 bases removed from V and 0 bases from J, the gap between germline ends came to 13 bases. Germline V lookup: CDR1 LNHDA, CDR2 SQIVND (reference sequence). Supplemented by reference TRBV19 and TRBJ2-1, the full variable domain reads DGGITQSPKYLFRKEGQNVTLSCEQNLNHDAMYWYRQDPGQGLRLIYYSQIVNDFQKGDIAEGYSVSREKKESFPLTVTSAQKNPTAFYLCASTQSGSSYNEQFFGPGTRLTVL.

CDR3 nucleotides: TGCAGTGCTAGGTCACCTGCTCGACTAGCGGGAATAGAGACCCAGTACTTC. Its protein product is CSARSPARLAGIETQYF. This rearrangement joins TRBV20-1 to TRBJ2-5; the match to TRBD2 covers 11 bases. V was pared by 3 bases and J by 4 bases, with 13 bases of the junction left unmatched. CDR3 length: 17 residues. Per germline, CDR1 DFQATT and CDR2 SNEGSKA (reference sequence).

This clonotype has a count of ten or more. The chain couples TRBV15 to TRBJ2-1; a possible D gene is TRBD2 (6 bases). Deletions cut 1 base from V and 2 bases from J, with 12 bases between. Germline lookup yields CDR1 LNHNV and CDR2 YYDKDF (reference sequence). The CDR3 is 16 amino acids. The DNA for the CDR3 is TGTGCCACCAGCAGAGTCGGGGGAGCCCCCTACAATGAGCAGTTCTTC. Its translation: CATSRVGGAPYNEQFF.